By proportion, the clone carrying this T cell receptor (beta chain) is medium-sized (0.01 to 0.1%). Germline CDR1 and CDR2: MNHEY and SVGAGI. The ends were cut back, 4 bases at V and 0 bases at J, with 10 bases in the middle. The CDR3 consists of 15 residues. This record belongs to a study of liver allograft versus peripheral blood T cells. Across the whole study: Transplanted-liver T cell receptor repertoires were compared with recipients' peripheral blood repertoires.

In TCRdb, the reads were re-called with MiXCR into one record per CDR3 protein. The sample consists of roughly 8,000 distinct CDR3 sequences, around 18% of them appearing once. The source is a human patient who had a liver transplant. A share of the T cells may be of graft donor origin. The chain couples TRBV6-5 to TRBJ1-3; no clear D. CDR3 sequence reads: CASSSRPYSGNTIYF. As DNA, the CDR3 is TGTGCCAGCAGTTCCCGCCCATACTCTGGAAACACCATATATTTT.